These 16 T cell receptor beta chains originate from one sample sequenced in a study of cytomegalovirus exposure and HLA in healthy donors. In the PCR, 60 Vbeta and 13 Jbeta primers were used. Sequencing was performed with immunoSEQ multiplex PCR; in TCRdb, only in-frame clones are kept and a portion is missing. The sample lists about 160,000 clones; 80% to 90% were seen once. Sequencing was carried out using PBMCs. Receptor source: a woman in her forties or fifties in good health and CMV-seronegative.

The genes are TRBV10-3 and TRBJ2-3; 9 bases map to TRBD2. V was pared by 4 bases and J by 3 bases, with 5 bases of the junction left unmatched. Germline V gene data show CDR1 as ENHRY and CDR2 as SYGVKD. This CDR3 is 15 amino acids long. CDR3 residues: CAISVSGGLTDTQYF. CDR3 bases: TGTGCCATCAGTGTTAGCGGGGGCCTGACAGATACGCAGTATTTT.

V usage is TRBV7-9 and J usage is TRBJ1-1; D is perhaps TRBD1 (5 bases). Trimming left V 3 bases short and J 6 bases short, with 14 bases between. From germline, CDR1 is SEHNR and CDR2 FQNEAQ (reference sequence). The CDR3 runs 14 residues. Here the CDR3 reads CASSFTGPSAEAFF. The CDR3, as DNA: TGTGCCAGCAGCTTTACAGGTCCGAGCGCTGAAGCTTTCTTT.

The CDR3 spells CASSLGTDEQYF. CDR3 in DNA: TGTGCCAGCAGCTTGGGGACAGACGAGCAGTACTTC. The J gene is TRBJ2-7, the V gene TRBV5-6; D perhaps matches TRBD1 (6 bases). Looked up from germline, CDR1 is SGHDT and CDR2 is YYEEEE. The CDR3 is 12 residues long. Trimming cost V 0 bases and J 5 bases, with 6 bases left between them.

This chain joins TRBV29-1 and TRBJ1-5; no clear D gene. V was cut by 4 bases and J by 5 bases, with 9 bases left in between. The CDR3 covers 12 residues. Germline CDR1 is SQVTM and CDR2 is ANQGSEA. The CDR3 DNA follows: TGCAGCGTTGGTGACCGGGATCAGCCCCAGCATTTT. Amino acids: CSVGDRDQPQHF.

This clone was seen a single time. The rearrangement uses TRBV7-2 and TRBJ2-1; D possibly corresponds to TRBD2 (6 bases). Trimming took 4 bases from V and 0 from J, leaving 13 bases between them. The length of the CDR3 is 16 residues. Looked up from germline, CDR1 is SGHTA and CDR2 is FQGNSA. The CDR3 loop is CASSSPPSDSYNEQFF. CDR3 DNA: TGTGCCAGCAGCTCACCCCCTAGCGACTCCTACAATGAGCAGTTCTTC.

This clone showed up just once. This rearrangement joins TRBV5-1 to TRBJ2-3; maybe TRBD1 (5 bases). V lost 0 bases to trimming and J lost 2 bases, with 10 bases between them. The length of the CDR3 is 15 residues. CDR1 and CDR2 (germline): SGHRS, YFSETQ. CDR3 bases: TGCGCCAGCAGCTTGGGGACATATAACACAGATACGCAGTATTTT. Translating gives CASSLGTYNTDTQYF.

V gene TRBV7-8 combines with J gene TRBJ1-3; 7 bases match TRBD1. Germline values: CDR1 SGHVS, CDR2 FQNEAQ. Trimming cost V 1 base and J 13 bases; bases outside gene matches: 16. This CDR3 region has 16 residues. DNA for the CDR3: TGTGCCAGCAGCTTAGTTTCGGGCAGGGGGGTATCGGGGATATATTTT. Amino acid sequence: CASSLVSGRGVSGIYF.

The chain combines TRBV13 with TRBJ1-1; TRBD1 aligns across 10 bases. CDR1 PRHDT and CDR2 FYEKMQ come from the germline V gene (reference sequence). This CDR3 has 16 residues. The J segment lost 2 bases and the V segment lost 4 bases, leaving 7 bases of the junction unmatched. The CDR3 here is CASSYAGTGVNTEAFF. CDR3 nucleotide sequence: TGTGCCAGCAGCTACGCCGGGACAGGGGTAAACACTGAAGCTTTCTTT.

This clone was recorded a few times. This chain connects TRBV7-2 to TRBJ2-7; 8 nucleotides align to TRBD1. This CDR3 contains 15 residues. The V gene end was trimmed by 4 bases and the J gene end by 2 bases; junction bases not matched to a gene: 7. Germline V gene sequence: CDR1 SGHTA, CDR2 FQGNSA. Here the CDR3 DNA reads TGTGCCAGCAGCTCGAGGACAGGGAGCCCCTACGAGCAGTACTTC. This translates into CASSSRTGSPYEQYF. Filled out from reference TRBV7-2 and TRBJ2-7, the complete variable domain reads GAGVSQSPSNKVTEKGKDVELRCDPISGHTALYWYRQSLGQGLEFLIYFQGNSAPDKSGLPSDRFSAERTGGSVSTLTIQRTQQEDSAVYLCASSSRTGSPYEQYFGPGTRLTVT.

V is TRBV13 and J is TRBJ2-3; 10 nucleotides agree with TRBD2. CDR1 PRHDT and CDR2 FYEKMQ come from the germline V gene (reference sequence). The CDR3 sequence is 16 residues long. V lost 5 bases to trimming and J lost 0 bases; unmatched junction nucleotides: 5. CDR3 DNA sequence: TGTGCCAGCAGCGCGGGGACTAGCGCGAGCACAGATACGCAGTATTTT. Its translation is CASSAGTSASTDTQYF.

The DNA of the CDR3 is TGTGCCAGCAGCCCCCTTATGGCGGGGGGCTACAATGAGCAGTTCTTC. Translating gives CASSPLMAGGYNEQFF. The chain couples TRBV14 to TRBJ2-1; 8 nucleotides match TRBD2. Germline CDR1 SGHDN, CDR2 FVKESK. V shed 4 bases and J 3 bases; nucleotides not matched to a gene: 8. The CDR3 has 16 amino acids.

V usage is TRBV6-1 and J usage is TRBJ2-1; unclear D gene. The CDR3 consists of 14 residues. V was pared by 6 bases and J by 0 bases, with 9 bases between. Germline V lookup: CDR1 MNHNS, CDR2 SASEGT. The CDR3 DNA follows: TGTGCCAGCAGATACCTTAGCTCCTACAATGAGCAGTTCTTC. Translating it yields CASRYLSSYNEQFF.

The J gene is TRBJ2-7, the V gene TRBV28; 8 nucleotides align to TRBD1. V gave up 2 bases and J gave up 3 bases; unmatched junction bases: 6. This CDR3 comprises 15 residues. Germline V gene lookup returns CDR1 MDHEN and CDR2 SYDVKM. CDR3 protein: CASSLPQDRDYEQYF. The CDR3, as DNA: TGTGCCAGCAGTTTACCGCAGGACAGGGACTACGAGCAGTACTTC.

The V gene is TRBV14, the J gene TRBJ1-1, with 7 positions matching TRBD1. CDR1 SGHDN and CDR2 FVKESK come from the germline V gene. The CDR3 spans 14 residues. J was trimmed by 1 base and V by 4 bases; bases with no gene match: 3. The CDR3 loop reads CASSRRTGNTEAFF. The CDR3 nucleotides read TGTGCCAGCAGCCGTAGGACAGGGAACACTGAAGCTTTCTTT.

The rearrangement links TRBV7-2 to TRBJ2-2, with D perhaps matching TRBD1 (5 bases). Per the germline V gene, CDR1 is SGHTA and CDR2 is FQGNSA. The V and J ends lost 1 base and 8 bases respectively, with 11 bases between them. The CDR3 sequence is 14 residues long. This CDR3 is CASSLGATGGELFF. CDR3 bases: TGTGCCAGCAGCTTAGGCGCAACAGGAGGGGAGCTGTTTTTT.

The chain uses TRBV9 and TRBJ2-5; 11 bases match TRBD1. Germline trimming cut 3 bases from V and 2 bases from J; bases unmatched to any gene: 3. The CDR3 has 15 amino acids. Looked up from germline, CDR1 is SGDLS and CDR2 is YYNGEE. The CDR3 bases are TGTGCCAGCAGCGGGGACAGGGGGTCTCAAGAGACCCAGTACTTC. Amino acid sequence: CASSGDRGSQETQYF.